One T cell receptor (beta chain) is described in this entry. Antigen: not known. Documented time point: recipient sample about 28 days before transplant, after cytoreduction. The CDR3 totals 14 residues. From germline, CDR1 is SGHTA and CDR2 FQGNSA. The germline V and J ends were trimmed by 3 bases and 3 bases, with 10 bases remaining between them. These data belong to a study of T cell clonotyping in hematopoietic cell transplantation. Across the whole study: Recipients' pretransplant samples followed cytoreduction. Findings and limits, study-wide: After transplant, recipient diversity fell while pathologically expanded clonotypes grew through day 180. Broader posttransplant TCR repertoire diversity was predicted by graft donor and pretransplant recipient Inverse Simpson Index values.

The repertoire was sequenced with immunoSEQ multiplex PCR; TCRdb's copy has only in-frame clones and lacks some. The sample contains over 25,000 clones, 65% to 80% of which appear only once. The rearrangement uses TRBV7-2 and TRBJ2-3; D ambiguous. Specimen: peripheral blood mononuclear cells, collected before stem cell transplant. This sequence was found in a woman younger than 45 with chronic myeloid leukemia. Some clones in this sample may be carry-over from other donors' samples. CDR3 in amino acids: CASSFLRSTDTQYF. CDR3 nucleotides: TGTGCCAGCAGCTTTCTACGGAGTACAGATACGCAGTATTTT.